This T cell receptor (beta chain) was captured by sequencing in a study of blood T cell repertoires in COVID-19. Background on the study: The cDNA or gDNA used as material had been derived from T cells, B-cell-depleted T cells, or PBMCs.

Germline CDR1 reads MNHEY; CDR2 reads SVGAGI. The CDR3 covers 11 residues. The V end lost 3 bases, the J end lost 4 bases, and 4 bases lay between the germline ends. A single count supports this clone. Measured with immunoSEQ multiplex PCR; TCRdb has only the in-frame clones, and not every one. The sample contains 250,000 to 400,000 clones, approximately 89% of which appear only once. The sequence came from a woman aged 25 to 39 with COVID-19, enrolled during active disease. The specimen was peripheral blood. This rearrangement joins TRBV6-5 to TRBJ2-7; no definite D call. The CDR3 coding sequence is TGTGCCAGCAGTTATGAGTACGAGCAGTACTTC. Translation: CASSYEYEQYF.